A selection of T cell receptor beta chains follows, all from one sample in a study of Ad26.COV2.S vaccination and SARS-CoV-2 variants. Repertoires were generated with immunoSEQ multiplex PCR, while TCRdb's copy carries only in-frame clones and drops some. The sample shows around 450,000 clones, around 89% of them seen only once. The sample consisted of peripheral blood, taken in a trial of Ad26.COV2.S vaccine versus placebo. Receptors were obtained from a person aged 18-60 years who received the Ad26.COV2.S COVID-19 vaccine or a placebo. The CDR3 runs from the conserved cysteine through the conserved F or W. A D gene is named only where the DNA matches it firmly. A row's size may be missing; if present it is once, few, many or a size class.

V gene	J gene	D gene	clone size	CDR3 protein	CDR3 DNA
TRBV29-1	TRBJ2-2	NA	NA	CSPVSQPNTGELFF	TGCAGCCCTGTGAGTCAGCCGAACACCGGGGAGCTGTTTTTT
TRBV2	TRBJ2-5	NA	NA	CAGDWWGGLETQYF	TGTGCCGGGGATTGGTGGGGGGGCCTGGAGACCCAGTACTTC
TRBV5-1	TRBJ2-7	TRBD2	NA	CASSSTSGAPLGQYF	TGCGCCAGCAGCTCAACTAGCGGGGCCCCTCTGGGGCAGTACTTC
TRBV5-4	TRBJ1-1	NA	NA	CASSFGTMNTEAFF	TGTGCCAGCAGCTTTGGGACAATGAACACTGAAGCTTTCTTT
TRBV11-1	TRBJ2-3	NA	NA	CASSFGTGGDTQYF	TGTGCCAGCAGCTTTGGGACCGGCGGGGATACGCAGTATTTT
TRBV7-9	TRBJ1-2	NA	NA	CASSLAYREITF	TGTGCCAGCAGCTTAGCGTATAGGGAAATCACCTTC
TRBV6-5	TRBJ2-7	NA	NA	CASSPSYEQYF	TGTGCCAGCAGCCCCTCCTACGAGCAGTACTTC
TRBV5-4	TRBJ2-1	NA	NA	CASSLDRDRYNEQFF	TGTGCCAGCAGCTTGGACCGGGACCGCTACAATGAGCAGTTCTTC
TRBV13	TRBJ2-7	NA	NA	CASSISYEQYF	TGTGCCAGCAGCATCTCCTACGAGCAGTACTTC
TRBV20-1	TRBJ2-5	NA	NA	CSASWRGRRETQYF	TGCAGTGCTAGTTGGAGGGGGCGCCGGGAGACCCAGTACTTC
TRBV30	TRBJ2-5	TRBD2	NA	CAWSMYRLAGSQETQYF	TGTGCCTGGAGTATGTACCGTCTAGCGGGGAGCCAAGAGACCCAGTACTTC
TRBV20-1	TRBJ2-1	NA	NA	CSASRGALDEQFF	TGCAGTGCTAGTCGGGGGGCTTTGGATGAGCAGTTCTTC
TRBV4-1	TRBJ1-3	NA	once	CASSQVDRSGNTIYF	TGCGCCAGCAGCCAAGTTGACCGCTCTGGAAACACCATATATTTT
TRBV6-2/TRBV6-3	TRBJ2-7	TRBD2	NA	CASSYSKGLAGGLWRDEQYF	TGTGCCAGCAGTTACTCGAAGGGCCTAGCGGGGGGGCTATGGCGAGACGAGCAGTACTTC
TRBV15	TRBJ2-1	TRBD1	few	CATSKHGQDNEQFF	TGTGCCACCAGCAAGCACGGACAGGACAATGAGCAGTTCTTC
TRBV25-1	TRBJ2-1	TRBD2	NA	CASSAGGAFYNEQFF	TGTGCCAGCAGTGCCGGGGGGGCATTCTACAATGAGCAGTTCTTC
TRBV7-9	TRBJ2-7	TRBD1	NA	CASSHGGGQQTYEQYF	TGTGCCAGCTCCCATGGTGGGGGACAGCAAACCTACGAGCAGTACTTC
TRBV7-6	TRBJ2-3	NA	once	CASSSQGGSTDTQYF	TGTGCCAGCAGCTCCCAGGGGGGTAGCACAGATACGCAGTATTTT
TRBV6-2/TRBV6-3	TRBJ1-2	NA	NA	CASSYDRTTNLYGYTF	TGTGCCAGCAGTTACGACAGGACAACAAACCTATATGGCTACACCTTC
TRBV19	TRBJ2-7	NA	NA	CASSAGQDYEQYF	TGTGCCAGTAGTGCGGGACAAGACTACGAGCAGTACTTC
TRBV11-2	TRBJ2-1	TRBD2	NA	CASSLGSQRGAYNEQFF	TGTGCCAGCAGCTTAGGCTCCCAGCGGGGGGCCTACAATGAGCAGTTCTTC
TRBV15	TRBJ1-3	NA	NA	CATSRDQGSSGNTIYF	TGTGCCACCAGCAGAGATCAGGGTAGCTCTGGAAACACCATATATTTT
TRBV5-1	TRBJ2-2	TRBD1	NA	CASSLGQGAVTGELFF	TGCGCCAGCAGCTTGGGACAGGGGGCCGTCACCGGGGAGCTGTTTTTT
TRBV7-9	TRBJ2-2	TRBD2	NA	CASSLGTSGTGELFF	TGTGCCAGCAGCTTAGGAACTAGCGGCACCGGGGAGCTGTTTTTT
TRBV9	TRBJ2-1	TRBD2	once	CASSVSTSGGYNEQFF	TGTGCCAGCAGCGTATCGACTAGCGGGGGATACAATGAGCAGTTCTTC
TRBV4-2	TRBJ2-5	NA	NA	CASSQGVGRTYQETQYF	TGTGCCAGCAGCCAAGGGGTCGGACGTACCTACCAAGAGACCCAGTACTTC
TRBV30	TRBJ1-1	NA	NA	CAWMKRQNTEAFF	TGTGCCTGGATGAAAAGACAGAACACTGAAGCTTTCTTT
TRBV20-1	TRBJ1-6	NA	NA	CSASVGQENSPLHF	TGCAGTGCTAGTGTAGGGCAGGAAAATTCACCCCTCCACTTT
TRBV6-6	TRBJ1-1	NA	NA	CASSYGQMNTEAFF	TGTGCCAGCAGTTATGGCCAGATGAACACTGAAGCTTTCTTT
TRBV9	TRBJ1-1	TRBD1	NA	CASSVGQGYTEAFF	TGTGCCAGCAGCGTTGGACAGGGGTACACTGAAGCTTTCTTT
TRBV10-3	TRBJ2-7	NA	NA	CAISGQSSYEQYF	TGTGCCATCAGTGGGCAGAGCTCCTACGAGCAGTACTTC
TRBV9	TRBJ2-3	NA	NA	CASSFRDQRTDTQYF	TGTGCCAGTAGCTTTCGGGACCAAAGGACAGATACGCAGTATTTT
TRBV19	TRBJ2-2	NA	NA	CASSIGTGELFF	TGTGCCAGTAGTATCGGTACCGGGGAGCTGTTTTTT
TRBV28	TRBJ2-7	TRBD1	NA	CASSLPGQGSHEQYF	TGTGCCAGCAGCCTACCGGGACAGGGTAGCCACGAGCAGTACTTC
TRBV27	TRBJ2-1	TRBD1	NA	CASSLFGPRDRDYNEQFF	TGTGCCAGCAGTTTATTTGGGCCCCGGGACAGAGACTACAATGAGCAGTTCTTC
TRBV7-9	TRBJ2-7	NA	NA	CASSLGQGGLDEQYF	TGTGCCAGCAGCTTAGGACAGGGAGGTTTGGACGAGCAGTACTTC
TRBV2	TRBJ2-4	TRBD1	NA	CASTSLGTGKNIQYF	TGTGCCAGCACCTCCCTCGGGACAGGGAAAAACATTCAGTACTTC
TRBV5-6	TRBJ2-3	NA	NA	CASSLAPVGIDTQYF	TGTGCCAGCAGCTTGGCCCCGGTAGGGATAGATACGCAGTATTTT
TRBV4-1	TRBJ2-7	TRBD2	NA	CASSQDRLAGPYEQYF	TGCGCCAGCAGCCAAGATCGACTAGCGGGGCCTTACGAGCAGTACTTC
TRBV24-1	TRBJ2-3	TRBD1	once	CATRRTGGQDTQYF	TGTGCCACCAGGAGGACAGGGGGCCAAGATACGCAGTATTTT
TRBV19	TRBJ1-5	TRBD1	NA	CASSTHGTDSNQPQHF	TGTGCCAGTAGTACCCACGGGACAGATAGCAATCAGCCCCAGCATTTT
TRBV27	TRBJ2-7	NA	NA	CASSPQRSSYEQYF	TGTGCCAGCAGTCCTCAAAGGAGCTCCTACGAGCAGTACTTC
TRBV20-1	TRBJ2-5	NA	NA	CSAPTLETQYF	TGCAGTGCCCCGACCCTAGAGACCCAGTACTTC
TRBV29-1	TRBJ1-2	TRBD1	few	CSVETGGGYTF	TGCAGCGTTGAGACAGGGGGCGGCTACACCTTC
TRBV9	TRBJ2-2	NA	NA	CASSAGRVANTGELFF	TGTGCCAGCAGCGCGGGACGGGTAGCGAACACCGGGGAGCTGTTTTTT
TRBV2	TRBJ1-5	NA	NA	CASSDTSRAQPQHF	TGTGCCAGCAGCGATACCTCGCGGGCTCAGCCCCAGCATTTT
TRBV30	TRBJ2-5	NA	NA	CAWSVLAGPTQYF	TGTGCCTGGAGTGTATTGGCAGGGCCGACCCAGTACTTC
TRBV5-6	TRBJ2-7	TRBD2	NA	CASSLRLAPYEQYF	TGTGCCAGCAGCTTGAGACTAGCACCCTACGAGCAGTACTTC
TRBV9	TRBJ2-1	TRBD2	few	CASSVGRGDYNEQFF	TGTGCCAGCAGCGTAGGGCGGGGGGACTACAATGAGCAGTTCTTC
TRBV7-3	TRBJ2-3	TRBD2	NA	CASSATLPSGGEDTQYF	TGTGCCAGCAGCGCAACCCTTCCTAGCGGGGGAGAAGATACGCAGTATTTT
TRBV5-6	TRBJ2-1	NA	NA	CASSLKGTYYNEQFF	TGTGCCAGCAGCTTGAAAGGTACCTACTACAATGAGCAGTTCTTC
TRBV28	TRBJ2-6	NA	NA	CASSFGGRMNSGANVLTF	TGTGCCAGCAGTTTCGGGGGCCGAATGAACTCTGGGGCCAACGTCCTGACTTTC
TRBV2	TRBJ2-7	TRBD1	NA	CASSRQGRGEQYF	TGTGCCAGCAGCAGACAGGGGCGAGGCGAGCAGTACTTC
TRBV5-1	TRBJ2-5	NA	NA	CASSLGGIQETQYF	TGCGCCAGCAGCTTGGGGGGAATACAAGAGACCCAGTACTTC
TRBV19	TRBJ1-5	NA	NA	CASTPDSRSQPQHF	TGTGCCAGTACCCCCGACAGTCGTAGTCAGCCCCAGCATTTT